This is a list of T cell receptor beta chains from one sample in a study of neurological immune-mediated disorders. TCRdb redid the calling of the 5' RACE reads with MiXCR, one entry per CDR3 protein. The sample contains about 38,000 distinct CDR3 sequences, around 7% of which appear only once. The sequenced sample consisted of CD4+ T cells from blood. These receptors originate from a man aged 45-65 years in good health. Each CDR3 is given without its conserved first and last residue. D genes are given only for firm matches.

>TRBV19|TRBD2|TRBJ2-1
AASGRAGSGEQF
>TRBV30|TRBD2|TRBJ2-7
AWKPGLAGPSYEQY
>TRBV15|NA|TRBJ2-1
ATSRAPRSYNEQF
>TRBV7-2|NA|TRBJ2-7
ASRTGYEQY
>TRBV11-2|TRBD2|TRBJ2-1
ASRKPGLAGNEQF
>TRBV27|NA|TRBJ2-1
ASSTLGPYNEQF
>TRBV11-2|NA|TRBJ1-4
ASSLGRLLGGGEEKLF
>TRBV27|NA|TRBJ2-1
PASGSEYNEQF
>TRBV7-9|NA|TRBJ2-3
ASSLAGGTDTQY
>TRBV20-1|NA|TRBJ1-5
SATGQPEQPQH
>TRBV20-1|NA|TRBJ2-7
SARDWAGSSYEQY
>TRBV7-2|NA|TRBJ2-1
ASSPPGNEQF
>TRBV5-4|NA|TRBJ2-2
ASSLDAKSTGELF
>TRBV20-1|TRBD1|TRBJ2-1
SATRGDRAYNEQF
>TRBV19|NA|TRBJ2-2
ATQGLANTGELF
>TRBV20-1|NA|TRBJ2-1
SAPPPAVGRYNEQF
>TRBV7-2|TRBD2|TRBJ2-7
ASSLNRLAGDEQY
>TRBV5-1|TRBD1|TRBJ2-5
ASSRGTGVGETQY
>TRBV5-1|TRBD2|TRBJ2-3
ASHGAGVSTDTQY
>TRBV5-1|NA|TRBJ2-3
ASSLGAQDTQY
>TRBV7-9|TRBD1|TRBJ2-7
ASSSRGPNYEQY
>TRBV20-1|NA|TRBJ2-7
SAREGAGAYEQY
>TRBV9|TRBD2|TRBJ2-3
ASSVGISGRDTQY
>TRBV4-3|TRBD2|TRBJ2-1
ASSLDGLANEQF
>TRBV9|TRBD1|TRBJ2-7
ASNTGGGEQY
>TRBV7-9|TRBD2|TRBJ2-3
ASSLARLAGAADTQY
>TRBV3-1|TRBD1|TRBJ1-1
ASKDQGGVNTEAF
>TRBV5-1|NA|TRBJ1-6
ASSFQTVGDGSPLH
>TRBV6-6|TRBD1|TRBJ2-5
ASSYSIGGRETQY
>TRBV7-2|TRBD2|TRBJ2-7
ASSLGPLMGGSHEQY
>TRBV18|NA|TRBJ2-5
ASSLPGTVLETQY
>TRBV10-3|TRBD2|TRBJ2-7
AISDSGRPVEQY
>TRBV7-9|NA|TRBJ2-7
ASSLAPKCSEQY
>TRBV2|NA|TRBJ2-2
ASSENSPENTGELF
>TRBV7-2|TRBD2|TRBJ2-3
ASSSGLAGADTQY
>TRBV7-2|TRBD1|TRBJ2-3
ASSRSTGGADTQY
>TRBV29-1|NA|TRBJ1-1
SVDRSLEAF
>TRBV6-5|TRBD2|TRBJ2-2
ASSYRLAGGRTGELF
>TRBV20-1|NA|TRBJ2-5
SARSPDGNAQY
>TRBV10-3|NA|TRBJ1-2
AISTPGTGYGYT
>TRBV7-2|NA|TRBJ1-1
ASSLMGVNTEAF
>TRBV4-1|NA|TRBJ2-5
ASSQGFVSQETQY
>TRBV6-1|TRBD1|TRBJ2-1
ASRRDSHEQF
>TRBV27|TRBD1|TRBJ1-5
ASSQDRDQPQH
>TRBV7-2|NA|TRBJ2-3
ASSWGAGVDTQY
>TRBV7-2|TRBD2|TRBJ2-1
ASSLVTGGYNEQF
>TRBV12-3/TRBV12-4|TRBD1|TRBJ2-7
ASGPAGQGRGEQY
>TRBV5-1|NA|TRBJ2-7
ASSLEGSYEQY
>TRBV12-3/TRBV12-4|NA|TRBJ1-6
ASSNQWGNEGPLH
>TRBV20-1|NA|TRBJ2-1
SAPDPAGSSYNEQF
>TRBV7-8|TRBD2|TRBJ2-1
ASSLAGLADYNEQF
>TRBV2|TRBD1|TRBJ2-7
ASRRTGLGEQY